A single sample gave rise to the 28 T cell receptor beta chains below, sequenced in a study of shared clonotypes between healthy human individuals. Some clones are missing from TCRdb's copy, which holds only in-frame ones; the method was immunoSEQ multiplex PCR. The sample contains roughly 2,000,000 clones, 90% to 95% of which appear only once. Naive CD8 cells lacked CD45RO and underwent positive selection for CCR7, leaving out terminally differentiated effector memory CD45RA+ cells. The sample taken for sequencing was naive CD8+ T cells from PBMCs. These receptor sequences come from a man younger than 30 in good health. Some clones in this sample may be carry-over from other donors' samples.

This clone was observed a single time. The CDR3 region has the DNA TGTGCCAGCAGCCCCCGACCCAATAGCAATCAGCCCCAGCATTTT. Translation gives CASSPRPNSNQPQHF. The chain recombines TRBV9 with TRBJ1-5; D not resolved. CDR3 length: 15 amino acids. CDR1 and CDR2 from the germline V gene are SGDLS and YYNGEE. The V end lost 4 bases, the J end lost 0 bases, and 11 bases lay between the germline ends.

V is TRBV5-1 and J is TRBJ2-2, with D possibly matching TRBD1 (6 bases). Trimming took off 3 bases at V and 0 bases at J, with 18 bases between the two ends. The CDR3 sequence is 18 residues long. Germline lookup yields CDR1 SGHRS and CDR2 YFSETQ. The CDR3 DNA sequence: TGCGCCAGCAGCTGGGGCCTTCAGGGGTACGCGAACACCGGGGAGCTGTTTTTT. Translated, it gives CASSWGLQGYANTGELFF.

Note on this clone: This specimen includes other DNA sequences encoding the same CDR3. The chain recombines TRBV29-1 with TRBJ2-2; TRBD2 matches at 9 bases. V shed 6 bases, J shed 1 base, and the junction held 0 bases outside the gene matches. The CDR3 covers 13 residues. The germline V gene has CDR1 SQVTM and CDR2 ANQGSEA. CDR3 residues: CSVLAGNTGELFF. Written as DNA, the CDR3 is TGCAGCGTACTAGCGGGGAACACCGGGGAGCTGTTTTTT.

This clone was picked up one time. This CDR3 is also generated by other DNA sequences in the sample. V and J are TRBV29-1 and TRBJ2-1; 7 bases are a match to TRBD1. The CDR3 sequence is 13 residues long. V shed 4 bases, J shed 3 bases, and the junction held 3 bases outside the gene matches. Germline CDR1 reads SQVTM; CDR2 reads ANQGSEA. CDR3 nucleotides: TGCAGCGTTGCCGGGACAGTCTACAATGAGCAGTTCTTC. Translated, it gives CSVAGTVYNEQFF.

The chain employs TRBV5-6 and TRBJ2-5; no reliable D call. Germline V gives CDR1 SGHDT, CDR2 YYEEEE. Trimming pared 2 bases from V and 1 base from J, leaving 9 bases between. The CDR3 runs 14 residues. CDR3 region: CASSFNILQETQYF. Here the CDR3 DNA reads TGTGCCAGCAGCTTTAACATCCTCCAAGAGACCCAGTACTTC.

The chain links TRBV28 to TRBJ2-7; 8 positions agree with TRBD1. Germline loops: CDR1 MDHEN, CDR2 SYDVKM. The CDR3 contains 14 residues. Trimming cost V 6 bases and J 0 bases; bases outside gene matches: 4. Written as DNA, the CDR3 is TGTGCCAGCAGGCGGACAGGGCTCTCCTACGAGCAGTACTTC. As protein: CASRRTGLSYEQYF.

This clone was observed a single time. This chain uses TRBV14 with TRBJ1-2; D ambiguous. This CDR3 has 15 amino acids. V lost 1 base to trimming and J lost 3 bases, with 12 bases between them. Per the germline V gene, CDR1 is SGHDN and CDR2 is FVKESK. The CDR3 sequence: CASSQVRGWDYGYTF. The CDR3 nucleotides are TGTGCCAGCAGCCAAGTGCGAGGTTGGGACTATGGCTACACCTTC.

V is TRBV21-1 and J is TRBJ2-1; TRBD1, the table's D call, was not compared with the DNA. TRBV21-1 is a listed pseudogene. The CDR3 sequence is 16 residues long. The CDR3 DNA is TGTGCCAGCATCTTAACTACAGGGGGGGGCTACAATGAGCAGTTCTTC. It translates to CASILTTGGGYNEQFF.

V gene TRBV4-2 combines with J gene TRBJ2-7; D is perhaps TRBD2 (5 bases). Germline CDR1 is LGHNA and CDR2 is YNFKEQ. This CDR3 contains 15 residues. V was pared by 0 bases and J by 6 bases, with 15 bases between. The CDR3 here is CASSQDGGSAGEQYF. The CDR3 bases are TGTGCCAGCAGCCAAGATGGCGGTTCTGCGGGCGAGCAGTACTTC.

This chain uses TRBV23-1 with TRBJ2-2, with D unresolved. TRBV23-1 is designated an ORF whose function remains uncertain. Deletions cut 4 bases from V and 6 bases from J, with 3 bases between. The CDR3 spans 11 residues. The CDR3 DNA follows: TGCGCCAGCAGTCCCCCCGGGGAGCTGTTTTTT. It encodes CASSPPGELFF.

The table lists this clone with a few counts. V gene TRBV7-9 combines with J gene TRBJ1-1; 10 bases agree with TRBD1. CDR1 and CDR2 from the germline V gene are SEHNR and FQNEAQ (reference sequence). J was trimmed by 3 bases and V by 4 bases; bases with no gene match: 2. The CDR3 spans 14 residues. CDR3 in amino acids: CASSSTGGYTEAFF. DNA for the CDR3: TGTGCCAGCAGCTCGACAGGGGGCTACACTGAAGCTTTCTTT.

The chain uses TRBV2 and TRBJ2-1; 13 nucleotides agree with TRBD2. CDR3 length: 14 residues. Trimming at V came to 8 bases and at J to 6 bases, leaving 4 bases not matched to a gene. Germline V gene lookup returns CDR1 SNHLY and CDR2 FYNNEI. The CDR3 nucleotides are TGTGCCAGCGAGGGACTAGCGGGACGCAATGAGCAGTTCTTC. Translation: CASEGLAGRNEQFF.

The genes are TRBV6-6 and TRBJ2-7; D is possibly TRBD1 (6 bases). The germline V gene has CDR1 MNHNY and CDR2 SVGAGI (reference sequence). V gave up 7 bases and J gave up 3 bases, with 13 bases separating them. This CDR3 is 13 amino acids long. The chain's CDR3 is CASTQGRFYEQYF. The CDR3 bases are TGTGCCAGCACCCAGGGGCGGTTCTACGAGCAGTACTTC.

The chain links TRBV2 to TRBJ2-1, with D perhaps being TRBD1 or TRBD2 (5 bases each). This CDR3 contains 16 residues. V dropped 8 bases and J dropped 2 bases, with 19 bases sitting between them. The germline gives CDR1 SNHLY, CDR2 FYNNEI. The CDR3 region has the DNA TGTGCCAGCTTGAGGGGTTGGGAGCTAGCCTACAATGAGCAGTTCTTC. Its translation is CASLRGWELAYNEQFF.

This sequence joins TRBV27 and TRBJ2-1; D call uncertain. Trimming left V 11 bases short and J 10 bases short, with 15 bases between. Per the germline V gene, CDR1 is MNHEY and CDR2 is SMNVEV (reference sequence). The CDR3 has 11 residues. DNA for the CDR3: TGTGCCGCTGGCACCCTAGGGGAGCAGTTCTTC. It codes for CAAGTLGEQFF.

This chain joins TRBV19 and TRBJ1-2; perhaps TRBD1 as D (5 bases). The germline CDR1 and CDR2 sequences are LNHDA and SQIVND (reference sequence). The CDR3 consists of 14 residues. With 4 bases removed from V and 1 base from J, the gap between germline ends came to 10 bases. The CDR3 region has the DNA TGTGCCAGTAGTACACAGGAACTTAACTATGGCTACACCTTC. Translation gives CASSTQELNYGYTF.

The rearrangement joins TRBV5-5 to TRBJ2-7; D gene unclear. Trimming left V 2 bases short and J 3 bases short, with 9 bases between. CDR1 is SGHKS, CDR2 YYEKEE, per germline (reference sequence). This CDR3 has 13 amino acids. In DNA, the CDR3 is TGTGCCAGCAGCTTTCTATTGAACTACGAGCAGTACTTC. It encodes CASSFLLNYEQYF.

This rearrangement joins TRBV7-9 to TRBJ2-4; TRBD1 might be the D (6 bases). The CDR3 covers 14 residues. Deletions cut 4 bases from V and 3 bases from J, with 10 bases between. Germline CDR1 reads SEHNR; CDR2 reads FQNEAQ (reference sequence). The CDR3 DNA reads TGTGCCAGCAGCTCCCAGGGGATCAAAAACATTCAGTACTTC. Translating gives CASSSQGIKNIQYF. Supplemented by reference TRBV7-9 and TRBJ2-4, the full variable domain reads DTGVSQNPRHKITKRGQNVTFRCDPISEHNRLYWYRQTLGQGPEFLTYFQNEAQLEKSRLLSDRFSAERPKGSFSTLEIQRTEQGDSAMYLCASSSQGIKNIQYFGAGTRLSVL.

This chain joins TRBV7-9 and TRBJ2-7; either TRBD1 or TRBD2 may supply D (5 bases each). This CDR3 has 14 amino acids. Trimming shortened V by 5 bases and J by 7 bases, and 18 bases separated the two germline ends. CDR1 and CDR2 from the germline V gene are SEHNR and FQNEAQ (reference sequence). This chain's CDR3 is CASSPHRGPGEQYF. CDR3 nucleotide sequence: TGTGCCAGCAGCCCACACCGGGGACCGGGAGAGCAGTACTTC.

The chain is built from TRBV15 and TRBJ2-2; D is ambiguous. Per the germline V gene, CDR1 is LNHNV and CDR2 is YYDKDF (reference sequence). This CDR3 is built from 13 residues. The germline V and J ends were trimmed by 5 bases and 4 bases, with 8 bases remaining between them. The CDR3 bases are TGTGCCACCAGCTTTACTCGCACCGGGGAGCTGTTTTTT. This sequence encodes CATSFTRTGELFF.

The V call is TRBV11-1, the J call TRBJ2-7; no firm D call. Per germline, CDR1 SGHAT and CDR2 FQDESV (reference sequence). There are 14 residues in the CDR3. V was shortened by 1 base and J by 3 bases, with 10 bases between the two germline ends. The CDR3 coding sequence is TGTGCCAGCAGCTTAGTCGGACGGCTCTACGAGCAGTACTTC. Translated, it gives CASSLVGRLYEQYF.

This chain links TRBV28 with TRBJ1-2; D not certain. Germline values: CDR1 MDHEN, CDR2 SYDVKM. The CDR3 is 14 amino acids. V lost 2 bases, J lost 8 bases, and 15 bases lay in between. The CDR3 protein is CASSLINGGNGYTF. CDR3 nucleotides: TGTGCCAGCAGTTTAATTAACGGAGGGAACGGCTACACCTTC.

J is TRBJ2-3 and V is TRBV28; D unclear. V was trimmed by 6 bases and J by 4 bases, leaving 14 bases between them. Per germline, CDR1 MDHEN and CDR2 SYDVKM. The CDR3 is 14 residues long. As DNA, the CDR3 is TGTGCCAGCAGCCAAGCCCCAGAGGCAGATACGCAGTATTTT. Translation gives CASSQAPEADTQYF.

The CDR3 DNA follows: TGTGCCAGCAGCTTGGAATGGAAGGGGGAGGGCTCCTACGAGCAGTACTTC. Its protein is CASSLEWKGEGSYEQYF. The chain links TRBV5-5 to TRBJ2-7; D is perhaps TRBD2 (7 bases). Germline CDR1 reads SGHKS; CDR2 reads YYEKEE (reference sequence). Trimming left V 0 bases short and J 0 bases short, with 16 bases between. This CDR3 region has 17 residues.

Points on this clone: This sample includes further DNA sequences coding for the same CDR3. V gene TRBV7-9 combines with J gene TRBJ2-7; D not resolved. CDR1 and CDR2 (germline): SEHNR, FQNEAQ (reference sequence). The CDR3 length is 13 residues. Trimming pared 5 bases from V and 0 bases from J, leaving 8 bases between. The CDR3 is CASSSPASYEQYF. As DNA, the CDR3 is TGTGCCAGCAGCAGCCCGGCCTCCTACGAGCAGTACTTC.

This sequence joins TRBV28 and TRBJ2-5; no definite D call. The J call may be faulty, since TRBJ2-7 better matches the DNA end. This CDR3 contains 13 residues. The germline V gene has CDR1 MDHEN and CDR2 SYDVKM. For the CDR3, the DNA is TGTGCCAGCAGTTTCAGCAGATCATACGAGCAGTACTTC. As protein: CASSFSRSYEQYF.

The V call is TRBV2, the J call TRBJ1-4, with 7 bases fitting TRBD1. The CDR3 sequence is 16 residues long. Germline V gene sequence: CDR1 SNHLY, CDR2 FYNNEI. Trimming removed 11 bases from V and 5 bases from J; junction bases left unmatched: 17. The CDR3 DNA is TGTGCCGGTAATACAGGGGCCGTGGGTACAAATGAAAAACTGTTTTTT. This codes for CAGNTGAVGTNEKLFF. Together with reference TRBV2 and TRBJ1-4, the CDR3 gives the full variable domain: EPEVTQTPSHQVTQMGQEVILRCVPISNHLYFYWYRQILGQKVEFLVSFYNNEISEKSEIFDDQFSVERPDGSNFTLKIRSTKLEDSAMYFCAGNTGAVGTNEKLFFGSGTQLSVL.

This chain uses TRBV28 with TRBJ1-1; no reliable D call. Per germline, CDR1 MDHEN and CDR2 SYDVKM. The V and J ends lost 2 bases and 7 bases respectively, with 8 bases between them. CDR3 length equals 12 residues. The CDR3 protein is CASSLGLGEAFF. The CDR3 nucleotides read TGTGCCAGCAGTTTAGGTCTGGGTGAAGCTTTCTTT.